Following are 5 T cell receptor beta chains from one sample sequenced in a study of T cell repertoires in cytomegalovirus infection. TCRdb re-called the reads through MiXCR, storing one row per CDR3 protein. The sample yields 150,000 to 200,000 distinct CDR3 sequences, about 15% seen once. The sample comprised CD8+ T cells from PBMCs. The receptors originated from a human donor in good health (CMV status not recorded). Some clones in this sample may be carry-over from other donors' samples.

V usage is TRBV29-1 and J usage is TRBJ1-2; D ambiguous. With 2 bases removed from V and 4 bases from J, the gap between germline ends came to 8 bases. CDR1 is SQVTM, CDR2 ANQGSEA, per germline. This CDR3 is built from 12 residues. As DNA, the CDR3 is TGCAGCGTTGAATTTGGCGGCTATGGCTACACCTTC. As protein: CSVEFGGYGYTF.

The chain employs TRBV6-2 or TRBV6-3 and TRBJ2-5, with 8 bases matching TRBD1. CDR3 length: 14 residues. Trimming removed 8 bases from V and 5 bases from J; junction bases left unmatched: 10. The germline gives CDR1 MNHEY, CDR2 SVGEGT. The CDR3 is CASHDRGDLETQYF. CDR3 in DNA: TGTGCCAGCCACGACAGGGGCGATCTGGAGACCCAGTACTTC.

The genes are TRBV7-4 and TRBJ2-1; 7 bases align to TRBD2. Germline V lookup: CDR1 SGHVT, CDR2 SQSDAQ. V lost 3 bases, J lost 7 bases, and 9 bases stayed unmatched. The CDR3 is 15 amino acids. The CDR3 DNA reads as TGTGCCAGCAGCTTTCTGTCTAGCGGTCAAAATGAGCAGTTCTTC. Translated, it gives CASSFLSSGQNEQFF.

This clonotype was seen repeatedly, ten times or more. The chain uses TRBV20-1 and TRBJ1-1, with D perhaps matching TRBD1 (5 bases). Trimming shortened V by 3 bases and J by 3 bases, and 8 bases separated the two germline ends. CDR3 length equals 12 residues. The germline CDR1 and CDR2 sequences are DFQATT and SNEGSKA (reference sequence). As DNA, the CDR3 is TGCAGTGCTAGGCGCAGGGACACTGAAGCTTTCTTT. Its protein product is CSARRRDTEAFF.

The table lists this clonotype with a few counts. The chain uses TRBV7-2 and TRBJ2-1; possibly TRBD2 for D (6 bases). The CDR3 extends over 16 amino acids. CDR1 is SGHTA and CDR2 is FQGNSA in the germline V gene. Trimming removed 1 base from V and 1 base from J, with 11 bases in between. The CDR3 DNA sequence: TGTGCCAGCAGCTTAGGCCCAGGAGGGTCCTACAATGAGCAGTTCTTC. It specifies CASSLGPGGSYNEQFF.